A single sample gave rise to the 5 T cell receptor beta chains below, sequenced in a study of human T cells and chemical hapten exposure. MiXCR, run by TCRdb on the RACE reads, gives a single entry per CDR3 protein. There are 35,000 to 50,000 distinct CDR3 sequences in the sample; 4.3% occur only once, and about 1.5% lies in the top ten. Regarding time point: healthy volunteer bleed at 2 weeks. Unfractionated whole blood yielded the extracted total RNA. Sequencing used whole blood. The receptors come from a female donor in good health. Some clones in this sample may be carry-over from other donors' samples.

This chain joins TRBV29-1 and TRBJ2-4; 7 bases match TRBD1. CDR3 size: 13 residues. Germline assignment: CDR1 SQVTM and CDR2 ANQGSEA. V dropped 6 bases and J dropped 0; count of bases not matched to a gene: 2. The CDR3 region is CSVTGLAKNIQYF. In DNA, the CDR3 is TGCAGCGTGACAGGGTTAGCCAAAAACATTCAGTACTTC.

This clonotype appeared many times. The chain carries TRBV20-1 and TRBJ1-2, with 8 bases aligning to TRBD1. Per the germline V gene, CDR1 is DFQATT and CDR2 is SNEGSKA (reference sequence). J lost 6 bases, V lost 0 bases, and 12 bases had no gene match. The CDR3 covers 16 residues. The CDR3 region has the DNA TGCAGTGCTAGAGAGGCAAGGACAGGGACCCTCGATGGCTACACCTTC. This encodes CSAREARTGTLDGYTF.

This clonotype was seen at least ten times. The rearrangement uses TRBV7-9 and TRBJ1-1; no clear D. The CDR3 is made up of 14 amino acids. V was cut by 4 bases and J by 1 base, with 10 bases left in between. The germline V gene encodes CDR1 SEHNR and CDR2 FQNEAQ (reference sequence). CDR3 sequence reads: CASSSSTKNTEAFF. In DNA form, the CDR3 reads TGTGCCAGCAGCTCCTCGACAAAGAACACTGAAGCTTTCTTT.

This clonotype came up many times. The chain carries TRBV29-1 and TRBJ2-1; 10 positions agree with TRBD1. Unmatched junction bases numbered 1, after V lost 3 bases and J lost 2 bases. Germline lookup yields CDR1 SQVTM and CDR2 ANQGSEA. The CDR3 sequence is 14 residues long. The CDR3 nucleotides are TGCAGCGTTGACGGGACAGGGGCCTACAATGAGCAGTTCTTC. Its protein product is CSVDGTGAYNEQFF.

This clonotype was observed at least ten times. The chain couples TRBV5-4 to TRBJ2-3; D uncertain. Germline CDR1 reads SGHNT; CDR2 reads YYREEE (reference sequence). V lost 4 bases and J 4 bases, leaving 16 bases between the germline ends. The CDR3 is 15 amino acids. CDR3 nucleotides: TGTGCCAGCAGCGGACCGGTCCTCATGGCAGATACGCAGTATTTT. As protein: CASSGPVLMADTQYF.